Given below is one T cell receptor (beta chain) in context. Germline V gives CDR1 MNHNY, CDR2 SVGAGI (reference sequence). The CDR3 is made up of 16 amino acids. V lost 2 bases, J lost 4 bases, and 12 bases lay in between. The sample originates from a study of blood T cell repertoires in COVID-19. Study-wide context: Samples of COVID-19 (acute and convalescent) were obtained from the United States, Italy and Spain. In each case, the material was cDNA or gDNA derived from T cells, B-cell-depleted T cells, or PBMCs.

In the authors' methods: From reference gene primer amplification, estimates of nucleated cell counts were derived. Clones were read by immunoSEQ multiplex PCR, and TCRdb kept only the in-frame ones, dropping some. V and J calls and clone size are copied from that table; D and trimming were computed from the DNA. This sample carries about 97,000 clones, less than 95% of them seen once, and the ten largest clones take less than 2%. The V and J genes are TRBV6-6 and TRBJ2-6, with D perhaps TRBD1 (5 bases). The sequencing input was peripheral blood. The source is a man aged 55 to 70 with acute or convalescent COVID-19. CDR3 region: CASSYEGAGGANVLTF. The CDR3 DNA is TGTGCCAGCAGTTACGAAGGGGCCGGGGGGGCCAACGTCCTGACTTTC.